Listed below are T cell receptor beta chains from one sample, sequenced in a study of blood T cell repertoires in COVID-19. The assay was immunoSEQ multiplex PCR, and TCRdb's table has in-frame clones only and misses some. This table holds approximately 170,000 clones, 70% to 90% found once. The source material was peripheral blood. The receptors originated from a man aged 50-59 years with active or convalescent COVID-19. CDR3s include the opening cysteine and the closing phenylalanine or tryptophan. D genes are given only for firm matches. Some rows mark clone size as missing; the rest say once, few, many or name a class of expanded clone.

>TRBV7-2|.|TRBJ2-3|.
CASSLQGGGAPTDTQYF
TGTGCCAGCAGCTTACAGGGCGGGGGCGCCCCCACAGATACGCAGTATTTT
>TRBV30|.|TRBJ1-3|.
CAWSVGGLNTIYF
TGTGCCTGGAGTGTCGGAGGTTTGAACACCATATATTTT
>TRBV9|.|TRBJ2-1|.
CASSSRGTRDDEQFF
TGTGCCAGCAGTTCCCGGGGGACCCGGGACGATGAGCAGTTCTTC
>TRBV7-2|.|TRBJ2-5|.
CASSLPLASVQETQYF
TGTGCCAGCAGCTTACCTCTGGCTAGCGTCCAAGAGACCCAGTACTTC
>TRBV27|.|TRBJ2-7|once
CASREPGQEQYF
TGTGCCAGCAGAGAGCCAGGGCAAGAGCAGTACTTC
>TRBV3-1/TRBV3-2|TRBD1|TRBJ1-3|.
CASSLITGGTGNTIYF
TGTGCCAGCAGCCTCATCACAGGGGGCACTGGAAACACCATATATTTT
>TRBV10-3|.|TRBJ1-6|.
CAISESVAGTSPLHF
TGTGCCATCAGTGAGTCAGTGGCAGGGACATCACCCCTCCACTTT
>TRBV27|.|TRBJ2-7|.
CASVSTGGSYEQYF
TGTGCCAGCGTATCTACCGGGGGCTCCTACGAGCAGTACTTC
>TRBV24-1|TRBD1|TRBJ2-2|.
CATSDGTVPTGELFF
TGTGCCACCAGTGATGGGACAGTCCCCACCGGGGAGCTGTTTTTT
>TRBV7-2|TRBD1|TRBJ1-2|.
CASSLKGTGAGYTF
TGTGCCAGCAGCTTAAAGGGAACAGGGGCGGGCTACACCTTC
>TRBV7-3|TRBD2|TRBJ2-3|.
CASSPSGSRTDTQYF
TGTGCCAGCAGCCCTAGCGGGAGTCGGACAGATACGCAGTATTTT
>TRBV7-6|TRBD2|TRBJ2-1|.
CASSLSGSTNEQFF
TGTGCCAGCAGCCTTAGCGGGAGTACCAATGAGCAGTTCTTC
>TRBV27|.|TRBJ1-6|.
CASSLTQAGNSPLHF
TGTGCCAGCAGTTTAACCCAGGCAGGGAATTCACCCCTCCACTTT
>TRBV19|.|TRBJ1-1|once
CASSIIGSLKTEAFF
TGTGCCAGTAGTATAATCGGGAGCCTGAAAACTGAAGCTTTCTTT
>TRBV24-1|TRBD2|TRBJ2-3|.
CATSDATSGGSDTQYF
TGTGCCACCAGTGATGCCACTAGCGGGGGGTCAGATACGCAGTATTTT
>TRBV6-6|.|TRBJ2-1|.
CASSYSPGDEQFF
TGTGCCAGCAGTTACTCCCCGGGGGATGAGCAGTTCTTC
>TRBV5-1|.|TRBJ2-7|.
CASSLLEGSEQYF
TGCGCCAGCAGCTTGCTTGAGGGTTCCGAGCAGTACTTC
>TRBV2|TRBD1|TRBJ1-6|.
CASKPPTGKNSPLHF
TGTGCCAGCAAACCCCCGACAGGGAAAAATTCACCCCTCCACTTT
>TRBV10-1|TRBD1|TRBJ1-1|once
CASSDPGTENTEAFF
TGCGCCAGCAGTGACCCCGGGACAGAAAACACTGAAGCTTTCTTT
>TRBV7-9|.|TRBJ1-1|.
CASSFMDGVNEAFF
TGTGCCAGCAGCTTTATGGACGGGGTGAATGAAGCTTTCTTT
>TRBV7-3|TRBD2|TRBJ2-1|once
CASSLMSSGSEQFF
TGTGCCAGCAGCTTAATGTCCAGCGGGAGTGAGCAGTTCTTC
>TRBV7-9|.|TRBJ1-3|.
CASRAGQGNTIYF
TGTGCCAGCAGAGCGGGGCAGGGAAACACCATATATTTT
>TRBV3-1/TRBV3-2|.|TRBJ2-7|.
CASSHGHLSYEQYF
TGTGCCAGCAGCCACGGTCACCTCTCCTACGAGCAGTACTTC
>TRBV30|TRBD2|TRBJ2-1|.
CAWGLANEQFF
TGTGCCTGGGGACTAGCGAATGAGCAGTTCTTC
>TRBV2|.|TRBJ1-6|.
CASSESREDSPLHF
TGTGCCAGCAGTGAGTCCAGGGAGGATTCACCCCTCCACTTT
>TRBV11-2|.|TRBJ1-1|.
CASSFGGAPAEAFF
TGTGCCAGCAGCTTTGGGGGGGCGCCGGCTGAAGCTTTCTTT
>TRBV6-1|.|TRBJ1-2|.
CASSEVPYGYTF
TGTGCCAGCAGTGAAGTCCCTTATGGCTACACCTTC
>TRBV10-2|.|TRBJ1-5|.
CASSEQGSQPQHF
TGCGCCAGCAGTGAACAGGGTAGTCAGCCCCAGCATTTT
>TRBV4-2|TRBD2|TRBJ2-7|.
CASSQDFGGASYEQYF
TGTGCCAGCAGCCAAGATTTCGGGGGGGCCTCCTACGAGCAGTACTTC
>TRBV19|.|TRBJ2-5|few
CASNGFGGHGETQYF
TGTGCCAGCAACGGGTTCGGCGGCCATGGAGAGACCCAGTACTTC
>TRBV6-5|TRBD1|TRBJ2-7|.
CASSIGQGGTYEQYF
TGTGCCAGCAGTATCGGACAGGGGGGAACCTACGAGCAGTACTTC
>TRBV29-1|.|TRBJ2-3|.
CSVLQGPDTQYF
TGCAGCGTACTACAGGGACCAGATACGCAGTATTTT
>TRBV29-1|TRBD1|TRBJ1-1|.
CSARQGVNTEAFF
TGCAGCGCCCGACAGGGGGTGAACACTGAAGCTTTCTTT
>TRBV18|.|TRBJ2-2|.
CASSPPLRGSGGELFF
TGTGCCAGCTCACCACCCCTTCGGGGTTCCGGCGGGGAGCTGTTTTTT
>TRBV19|.|TRBJ1-1|few
CASTGNTEAFF
TGTGCCAGTACAGGGAACACTGAAGCTTTCTTT
>TRBV28|.|TRBJ2-5|.
CASSRRGPGSETQYF
TGTGCCAGCAGCCGGCGGGGGCCCGGTAGTGAGACCCAGTACTTC
>TRBV7-3|TRBD1|TRBJ2-2|.
CASSSFPPTGASTGELFF
TGTGCCAGCAGCTCTTTCCCGCCGACAGGGGCTAGCACCGGGGAGCTGTTTTTT
>TRBV12-3/TRBV12-4|.|TRBJ1-2|.
CASSLGVEGYTF
TGTGCCAGCAGTTTGGGTGTGGAGGGCTACACCTTC
>TRBV28|.|TRBJ1-3|.
CASSWTSSGNTIYF
TGTGCCAGCAGCTGGACAAGCTCTGGAAACACCATATATTTT